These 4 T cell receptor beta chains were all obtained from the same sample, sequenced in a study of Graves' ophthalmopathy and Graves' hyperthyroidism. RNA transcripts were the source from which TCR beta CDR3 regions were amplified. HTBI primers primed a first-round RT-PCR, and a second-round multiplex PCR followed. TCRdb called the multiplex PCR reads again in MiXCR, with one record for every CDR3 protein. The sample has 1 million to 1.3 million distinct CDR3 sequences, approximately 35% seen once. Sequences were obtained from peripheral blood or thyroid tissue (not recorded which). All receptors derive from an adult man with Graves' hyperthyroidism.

This CDR3 reads CASSEGTGGLDEKLFF. The CDR3 bases are TGTGCCAGCAGTGAAGGGACAGGGGGTTTGGATGAAAAACTGTTTTTT. The chain recombines TRBV2 with TRBJ1-4, with 10 bases matching TRBD1. V shed 1 base and J 6 bases; nucleotides not matched to a gene: 5. Germline V lookup: CDR1 SNHLY, CDR2 FYNNEI. There are 16 residues in the CDR3. The variable domain in full, with the rest retrieved from reference TRBV2 and TRBJ1-4, is EPEVTQTPSHQVTQMGQEVILRCVPISNHLYFYWYRQILGQKVEFLVSFYNNEISEKSEIFDDQFSVERPDGSNFTLKIRSTKLEDSAMYFCASSEGTGGLDEKLFFGSGTQLSVL.

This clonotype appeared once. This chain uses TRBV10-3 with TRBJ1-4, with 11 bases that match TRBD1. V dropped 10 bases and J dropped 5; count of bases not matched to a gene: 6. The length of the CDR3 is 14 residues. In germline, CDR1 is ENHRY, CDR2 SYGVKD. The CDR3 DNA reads TGTGCCACGGGGGGACAGGGGGGGAATGAAAAACTGTTTTTT. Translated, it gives CATGGQGGNEKLFF.

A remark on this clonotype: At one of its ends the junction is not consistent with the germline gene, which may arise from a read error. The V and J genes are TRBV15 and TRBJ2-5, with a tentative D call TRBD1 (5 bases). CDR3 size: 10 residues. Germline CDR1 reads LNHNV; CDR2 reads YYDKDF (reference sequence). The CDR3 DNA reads TGTGCCGCCAGCCAGGGGACCCAGTACTTC. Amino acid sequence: CAASQGTQYF.

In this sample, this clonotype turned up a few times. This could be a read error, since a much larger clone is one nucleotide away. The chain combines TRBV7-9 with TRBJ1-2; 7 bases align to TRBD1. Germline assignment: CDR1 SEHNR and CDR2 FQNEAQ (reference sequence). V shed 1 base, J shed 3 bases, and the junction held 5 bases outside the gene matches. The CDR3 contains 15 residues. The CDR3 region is CASSLEGGADYGYTF. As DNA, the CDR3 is TGTGCCAGCAGCTTAGAAGGGGGCGCAGACTATGGCTACACCTTC. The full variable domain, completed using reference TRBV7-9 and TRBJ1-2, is DTGVSQNPRHKITKRGQNVTFRCDPISEHNRLYWYRQTLGQGPEFLTYFQNEAQLEKSRLLSDRFSAERPKGSFSTLEIQRTEQGDSAMYLCASSLEGGADYGYTFGSGTRLTVV.